The present T cell receptor (beta chain) was sequenced within a study of shared clonotypes between healthy human individuals (dated by TCRdb to 2020 to 2022). The study in broad terms: A couple of women and a few men aged 18 to 49 years were included in the cohort. For each donor, CD4 naive and CD4 memory were each run on three plates, CD8 naive on two plates, and CD8 memory on one plate. To estimate repertoire size and how much clonotypes are shared between individuals, the study performed deep sequencing of blood TCR repertoires from roughly five healthy adults. Different laboratories and diverse techniques were used to prepare libraries and sequence TCR repertoires, to increase sequencing depth and limit assay-specific biases. Leukapheresis yielded between about 0.8 and 8.9 billion PBMCs per donor. General study outcomes and caveats: Only blood was sampled, and tissue TCR repertoires likely differ from those in blood. When a handful of donors were compared, the shared fraction of clonotypes was about 5.2% for naive CD4, 3.5% to 4% for naive CD8, 2% to 2.5% for memory CD4, and 0.4% for memory CD8. Compared with non-shared clonotypes, clonotypes shared by all four sorted-subset donors had higher generation probabilities. Estimated clonotype richness was generally larger for naive than for memory subsets. Rarefaction of sorted-subset datasets indicated incomplete sequencing despite the large sequencing depth. Because the study included only a small number of donors, the genetic and exposure-history diversity represented was limited. Pairwise subsampling led to the expectation that sequencing depth would affect the degree of clonotype sharing among donors.

Concerning this clone itself: Its target antigen remains unknown. The sample holds no much larger clone one base away, and base qualities are not on file. Other DNA sequences within the sample encode an identical CDR3.

For the CD8 naive samples, CD45RO-negative cells were positively selected for CCR7, yielding a CD45RA+CCR7+ population from which TemRA cells were excluded. Donors were healthy HIV-negative adults with no recently reported acute infections or vaccinations. All donors were Caucasian adults living in Nashville, Tennessee, USA. After blood collection by leukapheresis, PBMCs were isolated using Ficoll-Histopaque density gradient centrifugation and then cryopreserved in the vapor phase of liquid nitrogen. Analytical flow cytometry was used to check the purity and quantity of every magnetically sorted T cell population. Genomic DNA was isolated from each sorted fraction and quantified by UV absorbance on a Nanodrop 2000c. TCR CDR3 regions were amplified from genomic DNA by multiplex PCR using the deep immunoSEQ assay. For each cell subset, the extracted genomic DNA was distributed evenly across all wells of several immunoSEQ 96-well plates, and each plate served as one replicate. For sorted subsets, about 210 ng of genomic DNA, equivalent to 30,000 or so T cell genomes, went into each replicate PCR. Purified libraries were quantified with a Qubit 3.0 fluorometer, sized on a Bioanalyzer 2100, and re-quantified with the KAPA Library Quantification kit. Every immunoSEQ 96-well plate was sequenced on a separate single-read 150-cycle Illumina NextSeq 550 flow cell. The original pipeline was this. The immunoSEQ output contained only junctional sequences without quality scores, so filtering could not match that applied to full-length reads. Sequences were annotated with PyIR, a Python wrapper for IgBLAST v1.9, and V/J genes and CDR3 were assigned using IMGT germline references. Reads were filtered out if the reads had weak V/J assignments (E-value above 1e-6), no CDR3, stop codons, out-of-frame junctions, or ambiguous translated residues. V3J clonotypes were defined as sequences sharing the same inferred V gene, J gene, and CDR3 amino acid sequence. The percentage overlap between two repertoires was calculated by dividing the number of shared unique clonotypes by the size of the smaller repertoire. Repertoire richness was assessed with RTK rarefaction, the Chao1 estimator, and Recon v2.1 estimates of unobserved clonotypes. Generation probabilities for all TCRbeta clonotypes obtained by the gDNA method from a handful of donors were computed using OLGA. TCRdb retrieved this table from immuneACCESS and kept in-frame rearrangements only. Not all clones are present; in checked studies, unresolved V genes account for under half, and no reason is known for the remainder. That table supplies the V and J calls and clone size; D and trimming were determined from the DNA. This sample has roughly 2.1 million clones in its table, and roughly 91% of those were observed once. About 1.5% of the sample comes from the top ten.

The CDR3 holds 16 amino acids from the cysteine to the phenylalanine. CDR3 DNA only is kept here, 48 bases in frame from base 1. Relative to germline, V is missing 4 bases and J is missing 1 base, with 4 bases of the junction outside any gene match. CDR1 and CDR2 are read off the germline V gene as SGHDT and YYEEEE. Sequenced material: naive CD8+ T cells from PBMCs. The intended sense of this specimen's cell subset or site label: CD45RA+CCR7+. Recombination joined TRBV5-6 with TRBJ2-3, with TRBD2 matching 12 junction bases. The clonotype comes from a man aged 18 to 29 in good health. Some clones in this sample may be carry-over from other donors' samples. The CDR3 protein sequence reads: CASSPLAGGGTDTQYF. The bases read TGTGCCAGCAGCCCACTAGCGGGAGGAGGCACAGATACGCAGTATTTT.